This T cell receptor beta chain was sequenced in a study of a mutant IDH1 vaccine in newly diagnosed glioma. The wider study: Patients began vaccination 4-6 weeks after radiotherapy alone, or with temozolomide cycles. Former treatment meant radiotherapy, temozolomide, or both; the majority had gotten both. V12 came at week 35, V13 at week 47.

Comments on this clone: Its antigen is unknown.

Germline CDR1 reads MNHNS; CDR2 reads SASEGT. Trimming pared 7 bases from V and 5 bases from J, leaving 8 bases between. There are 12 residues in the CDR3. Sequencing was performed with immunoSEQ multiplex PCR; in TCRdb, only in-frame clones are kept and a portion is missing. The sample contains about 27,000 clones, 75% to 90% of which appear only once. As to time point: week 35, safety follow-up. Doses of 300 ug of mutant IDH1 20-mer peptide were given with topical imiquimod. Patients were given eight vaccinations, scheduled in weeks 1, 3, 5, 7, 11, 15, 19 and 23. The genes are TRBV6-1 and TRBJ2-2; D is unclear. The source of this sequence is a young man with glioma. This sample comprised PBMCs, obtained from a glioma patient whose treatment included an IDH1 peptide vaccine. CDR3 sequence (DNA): TGTGCCAGCATCCAGGAGACCGGGGAGCTGTTTTTT. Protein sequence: CASIQETGELFF.